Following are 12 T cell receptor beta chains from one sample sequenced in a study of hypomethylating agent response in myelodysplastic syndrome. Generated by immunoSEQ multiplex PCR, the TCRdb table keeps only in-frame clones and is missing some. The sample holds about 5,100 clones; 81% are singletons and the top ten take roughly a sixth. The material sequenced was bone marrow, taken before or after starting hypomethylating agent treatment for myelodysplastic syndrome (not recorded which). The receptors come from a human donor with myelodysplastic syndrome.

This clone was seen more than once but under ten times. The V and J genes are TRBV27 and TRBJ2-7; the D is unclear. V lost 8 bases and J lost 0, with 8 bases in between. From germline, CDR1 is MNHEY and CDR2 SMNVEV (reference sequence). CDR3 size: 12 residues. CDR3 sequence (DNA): TGTGCCAGCTTTTCAAGCTCCTACGAGCAGTACTTC. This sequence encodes CASFSSSYEQYF.

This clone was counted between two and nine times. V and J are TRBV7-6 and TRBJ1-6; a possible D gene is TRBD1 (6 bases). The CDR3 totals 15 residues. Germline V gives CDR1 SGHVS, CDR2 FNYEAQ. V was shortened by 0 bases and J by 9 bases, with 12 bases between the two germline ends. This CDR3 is CASSLAGGPSSPLHF. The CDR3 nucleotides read TGTGCCAGCAGCTTAGCAGGGGGGCCATCTTCACCCCTCCACTTT.

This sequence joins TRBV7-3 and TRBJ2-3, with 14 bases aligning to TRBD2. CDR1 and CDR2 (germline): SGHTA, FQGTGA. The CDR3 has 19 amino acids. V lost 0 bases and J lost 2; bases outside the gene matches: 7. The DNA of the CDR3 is TGTGCCAGCAGCTTAACGGCCGGACTAGCGGGGGGCGCCACAGATACGCAGTATTTT. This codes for CASSLTAGLAGGATDTQYF.

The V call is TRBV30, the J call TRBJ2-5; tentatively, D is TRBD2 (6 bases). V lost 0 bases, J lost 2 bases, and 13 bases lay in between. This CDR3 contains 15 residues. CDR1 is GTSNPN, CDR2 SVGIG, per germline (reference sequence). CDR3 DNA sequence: TGTGCCTGGAGTGTACTTACAGGACTACAAGAGACCCAGTACTTC. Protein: CAWSVLTGLQETQYF.

The CDR3 loop reads CASSQEPTRRGDTQYF. The CDR3 nucleotides are TGCGCCAGCAGCCAAGAGCCAACTAGGAGAGGAGATACGCAGTATTTT. The J gene is TRBJ2-3, the V gene TRBV4-1; the D gene is possibly TRBD2 (5 bases). The CDR3 is made up of 16 amino acids. V lost 0 bases, J lost 5 bases, and 15 bases lay in between. CDR1 is MGHRA, CDR2 YSYEKL, per germline.

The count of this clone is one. The CDR3 nucleotides read TGTGCCAGCAGCCAAGATTTGGGCAGGGAAGGGAATCAGCCCCAGCATTTT. Translating it yields CASSQDLGREGNQPQHF. The chain uses TRBV4-2 and TRBJ1-5, with TRBD1 as a possible D gene (5 bases). The germline CDR1 and CDR2 sequences are LGHNA and YNFKEQ. V shed 0 bases and J shed 4 bases, with 16 bases lying between them. The CDR3 extends over 17 amino acids.

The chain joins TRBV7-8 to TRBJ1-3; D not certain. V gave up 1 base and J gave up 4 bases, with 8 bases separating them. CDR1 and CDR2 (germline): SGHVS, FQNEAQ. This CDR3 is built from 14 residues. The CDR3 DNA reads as TGTGCCAGCAGCTTAGAGACGTTAGGAAACACCATATATTTT. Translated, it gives CASSLETLGNTIYF. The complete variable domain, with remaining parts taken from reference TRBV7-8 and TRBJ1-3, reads GAGVSQSPRYKVAKRGQDVALRCDPISGHVSLFWYQQALGQGPEFLTYFQNEAQLDKSGLPSDRFFAERPEGSVSTLKIQRTQQEDSAVYLCASSLETLGNTIYFGEGSWLTVV.

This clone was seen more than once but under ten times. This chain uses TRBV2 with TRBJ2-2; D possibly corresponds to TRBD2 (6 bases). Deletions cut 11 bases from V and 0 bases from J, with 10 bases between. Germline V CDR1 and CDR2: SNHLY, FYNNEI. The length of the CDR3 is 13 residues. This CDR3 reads CAGGGANTGELFF. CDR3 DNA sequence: TGTGCCGGTGGAGGGGCGAACACCGGGGAGCTGTTTTTT.

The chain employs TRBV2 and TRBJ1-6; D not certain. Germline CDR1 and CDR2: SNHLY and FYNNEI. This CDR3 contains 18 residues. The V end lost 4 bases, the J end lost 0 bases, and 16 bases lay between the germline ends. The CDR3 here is CASSGIDWRSSYNSPLHF. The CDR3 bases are TGTGCCAGCAGTGGGATCGACTGGCGAAGCTCCTATAATTCACCCCTCCACTTT.

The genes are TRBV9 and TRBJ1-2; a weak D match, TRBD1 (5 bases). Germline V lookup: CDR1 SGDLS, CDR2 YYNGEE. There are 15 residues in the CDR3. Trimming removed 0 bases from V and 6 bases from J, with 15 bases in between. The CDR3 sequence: CASSVEGQGYDGYTF. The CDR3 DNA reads TGTGCCAGCAGCGTAGAGGGGCAGGGTTACGATGGCTACACCTTC.

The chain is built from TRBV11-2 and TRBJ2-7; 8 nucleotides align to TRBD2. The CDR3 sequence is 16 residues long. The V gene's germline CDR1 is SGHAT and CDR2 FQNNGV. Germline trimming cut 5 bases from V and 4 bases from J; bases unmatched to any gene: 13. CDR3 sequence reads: CASSRGGGGLDYEQYF. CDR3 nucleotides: TGTGCCAGCAGCCGGGGTGGGGGGGGACTAGATTACGAGCAGTACTTC.

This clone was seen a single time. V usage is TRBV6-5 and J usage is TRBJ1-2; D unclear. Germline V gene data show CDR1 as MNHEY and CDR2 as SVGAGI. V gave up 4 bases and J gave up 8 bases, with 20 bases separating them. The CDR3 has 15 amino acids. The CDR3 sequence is CASSSPLLPPTGYTF. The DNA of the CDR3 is TGTGCCAGCAGTTCCCCACTTCTCCCGCCGACGGGCTACACCTTC.